The 29 T cell receptor beta chains below all came from one sample that was sequenced in a study of cytomegalovirus exposure and HLA in healthy donors. 60 Vbeta and 13 Jbeta primers were used in PCR. Generated by immunoSEQ multiplex PCR, the TCRdb table keeps only in-frame clones and is missing some. The table includes under 200,000 clones, around 78% detected once. The sequenced material came from PBMCs. Receptors originate from a woman younger than 45 in good health and CMV-seropositive.

J is TRBJ2-1 and V is TRBV6-1, with a possible D match to TRBD2 (5 bases). This CDR3 region has 13 residues. The V gene lost 10 bases and the J gene lost 6 bases, with 16 bases spanning the gap. Germline V gene data show CDR1 as MNHNS and CDR2 as SASEGT. The chain's CDR3 is CANWEFGTNEQFF. CDR3 in DNA: TGTGCCAACTGGGAGTTTGGCACCAATGAGCAGTTCTTC.

This clone was counted between two and nine times. The chain uses TRBV2 and TRBJ2-5; D is possibly TRBD2 (6 bases). Germline CDR1 and CDR2: SNHLY and FYNNEI. CDR3 length: 14 amino acids. V was pared by 7 bases and J by 5 bases, with 17 bases between. The CDR3 here is CASTRKPREETQYF. CDR3 nucleotide sequence: TGTGCCAGCACCCGAAAACCCCGGGAGGAGACCCAGTACTTC.

CDR3 nucleotide sequence: TGTGCCAGCAGCTTGCGGGATAGTTACAATGAGCAGTTCTTC. This sequence encodes CASSLRDSYNEQFF. V gene TRBV5-4 combines with J gene TRBJ2-1, with a tentative D call TRBD2 (5 bases). The length of the CDR3 is 14 residues. Germline V gene lookup returns CDR1 SGHNT and CDR2 YYREEE (reference sequence). The V end lost 1 base, the J end lost 4 bases, and 9 bases lay between the germline ends. Full variable domain (remainder filled in from reference TRBV5-4 and TRBJ2-1): ETGVTQSPTHLIKTRGQQVTLRCSSQSGHNTVSWYQQALGQGPQFIFQYYREEENGRGNFPPRFSGLQFPNYSSELNVNALELDDSALYLCASSLRDSYNEQFFGPGTRLTVL.

The chain uses TRBV29-1 and TRBJ1-1; unclear D gene. The CDR3 extends over 11 amino acids. The germline CDR1 and CDR2 sequences are SQVTM and ANQGSEA. V was trimmed by 6 bases and J by 1 base, leaving 6 bases between them. Here the CDR3 DNA reads TGCAGCGTGGGCAAGAACACTGAAGCTTTCTTT. This translates into CSVGKNTEAFF.

The rearrangement links TRBV13 to TRBJ2-6; D ambiguous. Trimming pared 4 bases from V and 0 bases from J, leaving 7 bases between. The CDR3 totals 15 residues. Per the germline V gene, CDR1 is PRHDT and CDR2 is FYEKMQ (reference sequence). CDR3 bases: TGTGCCAGCAGCTCCACATTCTCTGGGGCCAACGTCCTGACTTTC. Translation gives CASSSTFSGANVLTF.

This clone has more than one count but fewer than ten. The CDR3 nucleotides read TGTGCCAGTAGTTCGCGAGGGTTTGACACTGAAGCTTTCTTT. This encodes CASSSRGFDTEAFF. The rearrangement uses TRBV19 and TRBJ1-1, with no clear D. The CDR3 runs 14 residues. V dropped 5 bases and J dropped 3 bases, with 13 bases sitting between them. Germline CDR1 is LNHDA and CDR2 is SQIVND (reference sequence). The whole variable domain, remainder taken from reference TRBV19 and TRBJ1-1, is DGGITQSPKYLFRKEGQNVTLSCEQNLNHDAMYWYRQDPGQGLRLIYYSQIVNDFQKGDIAEGYSVSREKKESFPLTVTSAQKNPTAFYLCASSSRGFDTEAFFGQGTRLTVV.

The rearrangement joins TRBV18 to TRBJ1-6; a possible D gene is TRBD1 (5 bases). V was clipped by 3 bases and J by 5 bases, with 17 bases between them. Germline CDR1 and CDR2: KGHSH and LQKENI. The CDR3 runs 17 residues. This chain's CDR3 is CASSPRSGAGNNSPLHF. In DNA form, the CDR3 reads TGTGCCAGCTCACCCCGGTCGGGCGCAGGGAATAATTCACCCCTCCACTTT.

The chain uses TRBV2 and TRBJ2-1; D is uncertain. Germline V CDR1 and CDR2: SNHLY, FYNNEI. Trimming pared 8 bases from V and 4 bases from J, leaving 6 bases between. This CDR3 spans 11 amino acids. CDR3 sequence: CASQVYNEQFF. CDR3 nucleotide sequence: TGTGCCAGCCAGGTATACAATGAGCAGTTCTTC.

The gene calls are TRBV27 and TRBJ2-1, with 9 positions matching TRBD2. This CDR3 has 14 residues. J lost 6 bases, V lost 10 bases, and 10 bases had no gene match. The V gene's germline CDR1 is MNHEY and CDR2 SMNVEV (reference sequence). The CDR3 nucleotides read TGTGCCACCACAGCGGGGGGAGGCATCAATGAGCAGTTCTTC. Translation: CATTAGGGINEQFF.

V gene TRBV29-1 combines with J gene TRBJ2-1; 9 bases are shared with TRBD2. Germline assignment: CDR1 SQVTM and CDR2 ANQGSEA. The CDR3 totals 15 residues. V gave up 1 base and J gave up 4 bases; unmatched junction bases: 5. The CDR3 protein is CSVEGAAGGYNEQFF. CDR3 DNA sequence: TGCAGCGTTGAAGGTGCAGCGGGGGGATACAATGAGCAGTTCTTC.

This clone showed up just a few times. This chain links TRBV6-6 with TRBJ2-6; TRBD1 agrees at 9 bases. This CDR3 has 15 residues. Per the germline V gene, CDR1 is MNHNY and CDR2 is SVGAGI (reference sequence). J was trimmed by 7 bases and V by 5 bases; bases with no gene match: 6. CDR3 amino acids: CASSGRQGVANVLTF. The CDR3 nucleotides are TGTGCCAGCAGTGGCAGACAGGGGGTCGCCAACGTCCTGACTTTC.

The chain employs TRBV27 and TRBJ1-1; unclear D gene. The CDR3 sequence is 13 residues long. In germline, CDR1 is MNHEY, CDR2 SMNVEV (reference sequence). Trimming left V 6 bases short and J 1 base short, with 9 bases between. The CDR3 is CASRKTGNTEAFF. In nucleotides, the CDR3 is TGTGCCAGCAGGAAGACGGGGAACACTGAAGCTTTCTTT.

This chain uses TRBV10-3 with TRBJ2-1; the D gene is possibly TRBD2 (6 bases). With 6 bases removed from V and 4 bases from J, the gap between germline ends came to 16 bases. The germline CDR1 and CDR2 sequences are ENHRY and SYGVKD. This CDR3 has 15 residues. The DNA of the CDR3 is TGTGCCATCAGGGATCCCGGGGGTCGATACAATGAGCAGTTCTTC. Its protein product is CAIRDPGGRYNEQFF.

The chain recombines TRBV6-5 with TRBJ1-4, with D perhaps matching TRBD1 (5 bases). Germline lookup yields CDR1 MNHEY and CDR2 SVGAGI. The CDR3 length is 14 residues. Between the trimmed V and J ends, which lost 7 bases and 3 bases, there was a span of 12 bases. Written as DNA, the CDR3 is TGTGCCAGCAAAGGCCAAGGGGCTAATGAAAAACTGTTTTTT. Encoded protein: CASKGQGANEKLFF.

The V and J genes are TRBV30 and TRBJ1-6; weak D call: TRBD1 (5 bases). Trimming took off 0 bases at V and 6 bases at J, with 6 bases between the two ends. The germline CDR1 and CDR2 sequences are GTSNPN and SVGIG (reference sequence). The CDR3 loop spans 13 amino acids. Here the CDR3 DNA reads TGTGCCTGGAGTGTACAGGTTAATTCACCCCTCCACTTT. Amino acid sequence: CAWSVQVNSPLHF.

In the case of this clone: Relative to the germline gene, one junction end is altered; a read error may explain this. V gene TRBV7-9 combines with J gene TRBJ1-1; D is unclear. The CDR3 contains 12 residues. Per germline, CDR1 SEHNR and CDR2 FQNEAQ (reference sequence). CDR3 sequence: CSSSPGASEAFF. The CDR3 region has the DNA TGTTCCAGCAGCCCCGGTGCCTCTGAAGCTTTCTTT.

J is TRBJ1-2 and V is TRBV7-9, with a tentative D call TRBD1 (5 bases). Trimming pared 2 bases from V and 6 bases from J, leaving 16 bases between. The CDR3 is 15 residues long. Germline assignment: CDR1 SEHNR and CDR2 FQNEAQ (reference sequence). For the CDR3, the DNA is TGTGCCAGCAGCTTAAGTAAAAGCGGGGGGGATGGCTACACCTTC. It yields the protein CASSLSKSGGDGYTF.

CDR3 sequence: CASSVGDSPIHEQFF. In nucleotides, the CDR3 is TGTGCCAGCAGCGTAGGTGATAGCCCGATCCATGAGCAGTTCTTC. The gene calls are TRBV9 and TRBJ2-1, with D unresolved. V was clipped by 0 bases and J by 8 bases, with 15 bases between them. The CDR3 sequence is 15 residues long. Germline CDR1 and CDR2: SGDLS and YYNGEE.

The chain employs TRBV5-4 and TRBJ2-5; a possible D gene is TRBD2 (6 bases). Trimming took off 2 bases at V and 5 bases at J, with 25 bases between the two ends. The germline CDR1 and CDR2 sequences are SGHNT and YYREEE (reference sequence). The CDR3 is made up of 18 amino acids. The CDR3: CASSLSLASGISGETQYF. In nucleotides, the CDR3 is TGTGCCAGCAGCTTATCACTAGCTTCTGGGATTAGTGGTGAGACCCAGTACTTC. Complete variable domain (other parts from reference TRBV5-4 and TRBJ2-5): ETGVTQSPTHLIKTRGQQVTLRCSSQSGHNTVSWYQQALGQGPQFIFQYYREEENGRGNFPPRFSGLQFPNYSSELNVNALELDDSALYLCASSLSLASGISGETQYFGPGTRLLVL.

The rearrangement links TRBV19 to TRBJ1-1; 10 positions agree with TRBD1. V shed 5 bases, J shed 3 bases, and the junction held 9 bases outside the gene matches. CDR3 length: 16 amino acids. Per germline, CDR1 LNHDA and CDR2 SQIVND (reference sequence). The CDR3 loop is CASSAPTGGADTEAFF. CDR3 DNA: TGTGCCAGTAGTGCCCCGACAGGGGGCGCGGACACTGAAGCTTTCTTT.

The V gene is TRBV29-1, the J gene TRBJ1-5, with D maybe TRBD1 (6 bases). Germline V gives CDR1 SQVTM, CDR2 ANQGSEA. Trimming took 6 bases from V and 0 from J, leaving 21 bases between them. This CDR3 comprises 17 residues. The CDR3 is CSVPEIRTDYSNQPQHF. Here the CDR3 DNA reads TGCAGCGTCCCGGAAATTAGGACAGACTATAGCAATCAGCCCCAGCATTTT.

The rearrangement uses TRBV19 and TRBJ2-7; 8 positions match TRBD2. The germline V gene has CDR1 LNHDA and CDR2 SQIVND (reference sequence). The CDR3 consists of 14 residues. The ends lost 7 bases at V and 1 base at J; junction bases unmatched: 6. The CDR3 here is CASTPSGSSYEQYF. The CDR3, as DNA: TGTGCCAGTACCCCTAGCGGGTCATCCTACGAGCAGTACTTC.

This chain connects TRBV19 to TRBJ2-5, with TRBD2 matching over 12 bases. V dropped 2 bases and J dropped 9; count of bases not matched to a gene: 1. This CDR3 is 13 amino acids long. Per the germline V gene, CDR1 is LNHDA and CDR2 is SQIVND (reference sequence). CDR3 nucleotide sequence: TGTGCCAGTAGTATACTAGCGGGGGGGGCCCAGTACTTC. This gives the protein CASSILAGGAQYF.

The chain has TRBV13 and TRBJ2-7; D is perhaps TRBD1 (6 bases). Between the trimmed V and J ends, which lost 8 bases and 2 bases, there was a span of 13 bases. Germline assignment: CDR1 PRHDT and CDR2 FYEKMQ (reference sequence). CDR3 length equals 13 residues. This CDR3 is CASGSQGPYEQYF. The CDR3 nucleotides are TGTGCCAGCGGTTCCCAGGGGCCCTACGAGCAGTACTTC.

The rearrangement uses TRBV15 and TRBJ1-3; 7 nucleotides align to TRBD1. The CDR3 loop spans 14 amino acids. V lost 3 bases, J lost 6 bases, and 5 bases stayed unmatched. The germline V gene encodes CDR1 LNHNV and CDR2 YYDKDF (reference sequence). The CDR3 sequence: CATSSYRGSNTIYF. The CDR3, as DNA: TGTGCCACCAGCAGTTACAGGGGTTCAAACACCATATATTTT. Full variable domain (rest looked up from reference TRBV15 and TRBJ1-3): DAMVIQNPRYQVTQFGKPVTLSCSQTLNHNVMYWYQQKSSQAPKLLFHYYDKDFNNEADTPDNFQSRRPNTSFCFLDIRSPGLGDTAMYLCATSSYRGSNTIYFGEGSWLTVV.

The V call is TRBV10-3, the J call TRBJ1-2; D perhaps matches TRBD1 (5 bases). Germline CDR1 reads ENHRY; CDR2 reads SYGVKD. Trimming took 5 bases from V and 7 from J, leaving 17 bases between them. The CDR3 extends over 14 amino acids. The CDR3, as DNA: TGTGCCATCAGTACTGAGGGAGGGGTAGGTGGCTACACCTTC. Residues: CAISTEGGVGGYTF.

V and J are TRBV18 and TRBJ2-3; D is possibly TRBD2 (6 bases). Germline lookup yields CDR1 KGHSH and CDR2 LQKENI. This CDR3 is 13 amino acids long. With 4 bases removed from V and 2 bases from J, the gap between germline ends came to 7 bases. CDR3 nucleotides: TGTGCCAGCTCACGCGGGGCCACAGATACGCAGTATTTT. This codes for CASSRGATDTQYF.

The J gene is TRBJ2-3, the V gene TRBV4-3; weak D call: TRBD1 (5 bases). Looked up from germline, CDR1 is LGHNA and CDR2 is YSLEER. Trimming took off 4 bases at V and 2 bases at J, with 22 bases between the two ends. This CDR3 is 18 amino acids long. CDR3 region: CASSLRAPGQGPTDTQYF. For the CDR3, the DNA is TGCGCCAGCAGCCTCAGGGCCCCCGGGCAGGGCCCCACAGATACGCAGTATTTT.

This chain connects TRBV27 to TRBJ1-5; TRBD1 might be the D (5 bases). Trimming cost V 5 bases and J 5 bases, with 16 bases left between them. This CDR3 is 15 amino acids long. Germline-derived CDR1 and CDR2 are MNHEY and SMNVEV (reference sequence). The CDR3 DNA is TGTGCCAGCAGTATCTCTCCGGACATCTATCAGCCCCAGCATTTT. Translated: CASSISPDIYQPQHF.